This T cell receptor (beta chain) originates from a study of blood T cells in healthy people across ages (dated by TCRdb to between 2014 and 2016). General notes on the study: In model experiments, template switching captured about one uniquely barcoded TCR beta cDNA molecule for every two T cells. Using deep sequencing normalized with unique cDNA molecular identifiers, the study measured how TCR beta repertoire diversity changes with age. To avoid experimental bias, donors of different ages were randomly spread across the sequencing lanes. Using the same blood draw, the study looked at two additional independent replicas of 1 million unique cDNA reads for two donors, one aged 18 to 30 and the other aged 80 or older. Four age groups were formed from the donors: young (average roughly 16 years), middle-aged (around 40), aged (roughly 58) and long-lived (about 75). What the work shows at the level of the full study, not this receptor alone: Observed TCR beta diversity correlated strongly with the percentage of naive T cells measured by flow cytometry. Bulk unsorted PBMC profiling prevented conclusive comparison of naive and antigen-experienced compartments. As age increased, observed TCR beta diversity per million T cells dropped in a roughly linear way, and a significant reduction was already evident by age 40. Donor CMV infection status was unknown, potentially confounding age-related changes in expanded clonotypes. Compared with the aged group, more naive CD4+ T cells, fewer expanded clones and increased TCR diversity were shown by the long-lived group, suggesting age selection. Total diversity estimates from one million sequenced T cells were considered lower bounds and underestimates.

The receptor library was made with 5' RACE. Instrument used: Illumina HiSeq 2500. The second PCR ran for roughly 7 to 12 cycles and used a J-beta primer mix along with a sample-barcoded 5' primer. A unique molecular identifier was introduced onto each TCR beta cDNA molecule by a template-switch 5' adaptor carrying 12 random nucleotides. At least 2.5 million CDR3-containing paired-end reads were obtained from each sample. First-strand cDNA was synthesized from all RNA with the Mint cDNA synthesis kit, primed by a TRBC-specific oligonucleotide. After uracil-DNA glycosylase treatment, a first 18-cycle PCR used universal primers M1SS and BC2_uni_R on all cDNA. The published analysis was carried out like this. Each sample was normalized by randomly selecting 1 million high-quality reads, each carrying a distinct molecular identifier. Instead of being binned into consensus sequences, reads that shared molecular identifiers were thrown out. MiTCR, run with a Q25 quality threshold and the strictest error-elimination algorithm, handled CDR3 identification, clonotype clustering and error correction. A nonparametric unseen species model using Euler transformation provided a lower-bound estimate of total TCR beta diversity. TCRdb reran the public reads through fastp at Q25 and MiXCR, keeping productive beta chains. Under each unique CDR3 protein, matching rows form one entry showing the most common genes and DNA. These V and J calls are TCRdb output, not the study's own analysis. Here the sample has approximately 810,000 distinct CDR3 sequences; 29% occur a single time. The ten largest make up roughly 17% of the sample.

Turning to this clonotype: This clone's antigen is unknown. Base qualities are not at hand, and no much larger clone is one base apart.

Systemically healthy Caucasian individuals from Russia, approximately 39 in total and aged about 6 to 90 years, were included as donors. Roughly 11 milliliters of peripheral blood were drawn from each donor into EDTA-treated Vacutainer tubes. Ficoll-Paque density-gradient centrifugation was used to isolate PBMCs, with at least 6.5 million per sample. Trizol reagent was used to extract total RNA from the PBMCs, yielding at least 6 micrograms per sample. Naive CD45RAhigh/CD27high T cell percentages were measured by flow cytometry on a PBMC aliquot from every donor. The sample was blood. The receptor comes from a woman over 75 in good health.

The DNA sequence is as follows: TGTGCCAGCAGCTTAGGGAGGGACAGGGATCAGCCCCAGCATTTT. Its translation is CASSLGRDRDQPQHF. The V gene is TRBV7-2 and the J gene is TRBJ1-5; 9 central nucleotides agree with TRBD1. From the cysteine through the phenylalanine, the CDR3 covers 15 amino acids. The kept DNA is CDR3 alone, 45 bases in frame from the first base. The germline V gene specifies SGHTA as CDR1 and FQGNSA as CDR2. V is pruned by 1 base and J by 5 bases, leaving 3 bases of the junction without a gene match.